This TCR beta chain was recovered during a study of OX40 agonist ivuxolimab in advanced cancers. About the study: Partial responses were observed in three patients, of whom one had hepatocellular carcinoma and two had cutaneous melanoma.

Profiling relied on immunoSEQ multiplex PCR, and the TCRdb table lists in-frame clones only, not all of them. Altogether roughly 80,000 clones are present, around four fifths being singletons, with the ten largest covering roughly 1.9%. V shed 5 bases and J shed 7 bases, with 9 bases lying between them. Germline-derived CDR1 and CDR2 are SGHRS and YFSETQ. The CDR3 sequence is 12 residues long. The source is an adult with an advanced solid tumor such as melanoma, head and neck, liver or kidney cancer. The sequencing used CD4+ or CD8+ T cells sorted from blood, collected in a trial of the OX40 agonist ivuxolimab. The chain has TRBV5-1 and TRBJ2-2; D is unclear. The CDR3 region has the DNA TGCGCCAGCAGTTTCGACCACGGGGAGCTGTTTTTT. Amino acid sequence: CASSFDHGELFF.